The T cell receptor (beta chain) under discussion was sequenced for a study of blood T cell repertoires in COVID-19. On the study more broadly: Whether acute or convalescent, the COVID-19 samples came from the United States, Italy and Spain.

Assay: immunoSEQ multiplex PCR; the TCRdb copy retains only in-frame clones and omits some. This sample carries approximately 230,000 clones, about 89% of them seen once, and the ten largest clones take less than 2.5%. This CDR3 is 16 amino acids long. The V segment lost 3 bases and the J segment 10 bases; nucleotides outside the gene matches: 8. In germline, CDR1 is LGHDT, CDR2 YNNKEL (reference sequence). The chain links TRBV3-1 (or the pseudogene TRBV3-2) to TRBJ1-6; 11 bases are shared with TRBD1. Material for sequencing was PBMCs or T cells enriched from blood (not recorded which). The sequence came from a woman aged 18 to 35 who had recovered from COVID-19. The CDR3 reads CASSHRTGGFGSPLHF. The DNA of the CDR3 is TGTGCCAGCAGCCACCGGACAGGGGGCTTCGGGTCACCCCTCCACTTT.